The 8 T cell receptor beta chains listed next were all sequenced from one sample in a study of T cell responses to AZD1222 COVID-19 vaccine. Profiling relied on immunoSEQ multiplex PCR, and the TCRdb table lists in-frame clones only, not all of them. The sample has about 130,000 clones, 70% to 90% seen once. Specimen: peripheral blood, collected on day 0 of AZD1222 vaccination. The receptors here all came from an adult in good health.

The genes are TRBV4-1 and TRBJ1-1; 9 bases align to TRBD1. V trimming: 4 bases; J trimming: 1 base; junction bases outside the gene matches: 16. This CDR3 has 19 residues. Germline-derived CDR1 and CDR2 are MGHRA and YSYEKL. The CDR3 sequence is CASSLRPENRGLTNTEAFF. The DNA of the CDR3 is TGCGCCAGCAGCCTTCGACCCGAGAACAGGGGGCTGACGAACACTGAAGCTTTCTTT.

The J gene is TRBJ2-4, the V gene TRBV5-4, with D unclear. Between the trimmed V and J ends, which lost 4 bases and 5 bases, there was a span of 13 bases. This CDR3 comprises 14 residues. Germline assignment: CDR1 SGHNT and CDR2 YYREEE (reference sequence). The CDR3 region has the DNA TGTGCCAGCAGCAAACAAGGCTCGGAAAACATTCAGTACTTC. It yields the protein CASSKQGSENIQYF.

This rearrangement joins TRBV6-2 or TRBV6-3 to TRBJ2-7, with unresolved D. Between the trimmed V and J ends, which lost 3 bases and 3 bases, there was a span of 9 bases. CDR3 length: 13 residues. Germline CDR1 and CDR2: MNHEY and SVGEGT. The CDR3 nucleotides are TGTGCCAGCAGTTATCCTGTAGTCTACGAGCAGTACTTC. It yields the protein CASSYPVVYEQYF.

The gene calls are TRBV2 and TRBJ1-5; 8 nucleotides line up with TRBD1. The CDR3 covers 14 residues. V shed 5 bases, J shed 3 bases, and the junction held 3 bases outside the gene matches. Germline assignment: CDR1 SNHLY and CDR2 FYNNEI. In nucleotides, the CDR3 is TGTGCCAGCAGTCGGACAGGGAACAATCAGCCCCAGCATTTT. This codes for CASSRTGNNQPQHF.

This clone has a handful of counts. The chain couples TRBV10-3 to TRBJ2-6; 8 nucleotides match TRBD1. Germline loops: CDR1 ENHRY, CDR2 SYGVKD. CDR3 length: 15 amino acids. The ends lost 6 bases at V and 2 bases at J; junction bases unmatched: 3. The CDR3 region has the DNA TGTGCCATCAGACAGACAGGGGCTGGGGCCAACGTCCTGACTTTC. Translated, it gives CAIRQTGAGANVLTF.

The rearrangement uses TRBV3-1 (or the pseudogene TRBV3-2) and TRBJ1-5; D possibly corresponds to TRBD1 (5 bases). This CDR3 contains 16 residues. Trimming left V 4 bases short and J 6 bases short, with 19 bases between. From germline, CDR1 is LGHDT and CDR2 YNNKEL (reference sequence). CDR3 loop: CASSPGLGVISQPQHF. The CDR3 DNA is TGTGCCAGCAGCCCTGGCCTGGGGGTGATTAGTCAGCCCCAGCATTTT.

This chain connects TRBV21-1 to TRBJ1-5; the D call of TRBD1 is as the table states it, not checked on the DNA. TRBV21-1 corresponds to a pseudogene. This CDR3 contains 17 residues. The CDR3, as DNA: TGTGCCAGCAGCAAAGTGAGAGGGGGACGTAAGAATCAGCCCCAGCATTTT. Translated: CASSKVRGGRKNQPQHF.

This chain joins TRBV15 and TRBJ2-1, with D uncertain. Germline CDR1 LNHNV, CDR2 YYDKDF (reference sequence). The length of the CDR3 is 13 residues. V lost 0 bases to trimming and J lost 7 bases, with 7 bases between them. CDR3 amino acids: CATSRDLANEQFF. The CDR3 DNA reads as TGTGCCACCAGCAGAGATCTCGCAAATGAGCAGTTCTTC.